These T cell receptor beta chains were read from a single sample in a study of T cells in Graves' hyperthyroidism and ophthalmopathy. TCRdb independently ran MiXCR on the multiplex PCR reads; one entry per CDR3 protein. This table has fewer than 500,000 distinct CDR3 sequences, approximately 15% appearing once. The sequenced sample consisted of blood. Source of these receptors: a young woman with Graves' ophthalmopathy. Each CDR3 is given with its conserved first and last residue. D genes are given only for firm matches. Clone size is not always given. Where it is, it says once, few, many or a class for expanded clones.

CDR3: CAWSWSTEYGYTF
DNA: TGTGCCTGGAGTTGGTCAACCGAATATGGCTACACCTTC
V: TRBV30
D: NA
size: many
J: TRBJ1-2

CDR3: CSVRGTANEKLFF
DNA: TGCAGCGTTCGCGGGACAGCTAATGAAAAACTGTTTTTT
V: TRBV29-1
D: TRBD1
size: NA
J: TRBJ1-4

CDR3: CASSPRGDGEKLFF
DNA: TGTGCCAGCAGCCCCAGGGGGGACGGGGAAAAACTGTTTTTT
V: TRBV7-2
D: TRBD1
size: many
J: TRBJ1-4

CDR3: CASSEKGWATEAFF
DNA: TGTGCCAGCAGTGAGAAGGGCTGGGCCACTGAAGCTTTCTTT
V: TRBV2
D: NA
size: many
J: TRBJ1-1

CDR3: CSARDRGRVYGYTF
DNA: TGCAGTGCTAGAGACAGGGGCCGGGTCTATGGCTACACCTTC
V: TRBV20-1
D: NA
size: many
J: TRBJ1-2

CDR3: CASGPDPQGSTEAFF
DNA: TGCGCCAGCGGCCCAGATCCCCAGGGGAGCACTGAAGCTTTCTTT
V: TRBV5-1
D: NA
size: many
J: TRBJ1-1

CDR3: CASTSATNTGELFF
DNA: TGTGCCAGTACCAGCGCGACTAACACCGGGGAGCTGTTTTTT
V: TRBV19
D: NA
size: NA
J: TRBJ2-2

CDR3: CASNQRRLNSPLHF
DNA: TGTGCCAGCAACCAAAGGCGGCTAAATTCACCCCTCCACTTT
V: TRBV3-1
D: NA
size: many
J: TRBJ1-6

CDR3: CASSLQLRSRGPHEQYF
DNA: TGTGCCAGCAGTTTACAGCTCCGGAGCAGGGGGCCCCACGAGCAGTACTTC
V: TRBV28
D: TRBD1
size: many
J: TRBJ2-7

CDR3: CASSFRLAFSNEQFF
DNA: TGTGCCAGCAGCTTCCGACTAGCGTTCAGCAATGAGCAGTTCTTC
V: TRBV11-3
D: TRBD2
size: NA
J: TRBJ2-1

CDR3: CASSLYGTSGGTF
DNA: TGTGCCAGCAGCTTGTATGGGACGTCCGGCGGCACCTTC
V: TRBV7-2
D: NA
size: many
J: TRBJ1-2

CDR3: CASSPHSRLAGGLSEQYF
DNA: TGTGCCAGCAGCCCTCACTCTCGACTAGCGGGGGGGCTGAGCGAGCAGTACTTC
V: TRBV4-2
D: TRBD2
size: NA
J: TRBJ2-7

CDR3: CATSREVGWTEAFF
DNA: TGTGCCACCAGCAGAGAAGTGGGTTGGACTGAAGCTTTCTTT
V: TRBV15
D: NA
size: few
J: TRBJ1-1

CDR3: CASSSMIGQGYEQYF
DNA: TGTGCCAGCAGTTCGATGATTGGACAGGGTTACGAGCAGTACTTC
V: TRBV12-3/TRBV12-4
D: TRBD1
size: many
J: TRBJ2-7

CDR3: CASSQKGRTGMMEQYF
DNA: TGTGCCAGCAGCCAAAAGGGGAGGACAGGAATGATGGAGCAGTACTTC
V: TRBV3-1
D: NA
size: many
J: TRBJ2-7

CDR3: CASSRDAARLTEAFF
DNA: TGCGCCAGCAGCCGGGACGCGGCCCGACTCACTGAAGCTTTCTTT
V: TRBV5-1
D: NA
size: many
J: TRBJ1-1

CDR3: CAISDSVSGTDTQYF
DNA: TGTGCCATCAGTGATTCAGTGAGCGGCACAGATACGCAGTATTTT
V: TRBV10-3
D: NA
size: NA
J: TRBJ2-3

CDR3: CASSSRLTDTQYF
DNA: TGTGCCAGCAGCTCACGACTTACAGATACGCAGTATTTT
V: TRBV3-1
D: NA
size: many
J: TRBJ2-3

CDR3: CAWKRGQGDTQYF
DNA: TGTGCCTGGAAAAGGGGGCAAGGAGATACGCAGTATTTT
V: TRBV30
D: TRBD1
size: many
J: TRBJ2-3

CDR3: CASSLVFGEQPLNTEAFF
DNA: TGCGCCAGCAGCTTGGTGTTCGGTGAACAACCGTTGAACACTGAAGCTTTCTTT
V: TRBV5-1
D: NA
size: many
J: TRBJ1-1

CDR3: CASSPGGAQDTQYF
DNA: TGTGCCAGCAGTCCCGGGGGGGCCCAAGATACGCAGTATTTT
V: TRBV6-1
D: TRBD2
size: many
J: TRBJ2-3

CDR3: CASKPRQGISSPLHF
DNA: TGTGCCAGCAAGCCTAGGCAGGGGATCTCTTCACCCCTCCACTTT
V: TRBV6-2/TRBV6-3
D: NA
size: many
J: TRBJ1-6

CDR3: CASSSQGALNYGYTF
DNA: TGTGCCAGCAGTTCACAGGGGGCGTTGAACTATGGCTACACCTTC
V: TRBV12-3/TRBV12-4
D: TRBD1
size: many
J: TRBJ1-2

CDR3: CASSLLEGEDYGYTF
DNA: TGTGCCAGCAGTCTACTAGAGGGGGAAGACTATGGCTACACCTTC
V: TRBV28
D: NA
size: NA
J: TRBJ1-2

CDR3: CASSSFPSAGAKSSTDTQYF
DNA: TGTGCCAGCAGTTCTTTTCCTTCGGCGGGCGCCAAATCAAGCACAGATACGCAGTATTTT
V: TRBV28
D: NA
size: many
J: TRBJ2-3

CDR3: CASSYPGTGQFF
DNA: TGTGCCAGCAGTTATCCCGGGACAGGGCAGTTCTTC
V: TRBV28
D: TRBD1
size: few
J: TRBJ2-1

CDR3: CASKQNMNTEAFF
DNA: TGTGCCAGCAAACAGAACATGAACACTGAAGCTTTCTTT
V: TRBV2
D: NA
size: many
J: TRBJ1-1

CDR3: CASSATAADTEAFF
DNA: TGTGCCAGCAGTGCCACAGCGGCGGATACTGAAGCTTTCTTT
V: TRBV12-3/TRBV12-4
D: NA
size: many
J: TRBJ1-1

CDR3: CASITGAGNTIYF
DNA: TGTGCCAGCATTACAGGGGCTGGAAACACCATATATTTT
V: TRBV12-3/TRBV12-4
D: TRBD1
size: many
J: TRBJ1-3